This T cell receptor beta chain was recovered during a study of OX40 agonist ivuxolimab in advanced cancers. As for the study in general: Earlier treatment with anti-PD-1, anti-PD-L1 or anti-CTLA-4 was permitted, and 35% to 45% had received some. Study results and caveats: CD8+ T cells (on average) carried more expanded clones than CD4+ T cells. At doses 0.1 to 3.0 mg/kg, CD4+ and CD8+ clones expanded.

Data came from immunoSEQ multiplex PCR; TCRdb stores just in-frame clones and leaves some out. In the table there are about 67,000 clones, roughly 90% of which are singletons. A few counts support this clone. Its antigen is not identified. Trimming shortened V by 3 bases and J by 7 bases, and 16 bases separated the two germline ends. Per the germline V gene, CDR1 is KGHSH and CDR2 is LQKENI. The CDR3 sequence is 15 residues long. The source is an adult with an advanced solid tumor such as melanoma, head and neck, liver or kidney cancer. The chain employs TRBV18 and TRBJ2-1; possible D gene TRBD2, 7 bases. The sequenced sample was CD4+ or CD8+ T cells sorted from blood, obtained in a trial of the OX40 agonist ivuxolimab. CDR3 DNA: TGTGCCAGCTCACCCCGAGGGGGGGCTGATAATGAGCAGTTCTTC. Protein sequence: CASSPRGGADNEQFF.